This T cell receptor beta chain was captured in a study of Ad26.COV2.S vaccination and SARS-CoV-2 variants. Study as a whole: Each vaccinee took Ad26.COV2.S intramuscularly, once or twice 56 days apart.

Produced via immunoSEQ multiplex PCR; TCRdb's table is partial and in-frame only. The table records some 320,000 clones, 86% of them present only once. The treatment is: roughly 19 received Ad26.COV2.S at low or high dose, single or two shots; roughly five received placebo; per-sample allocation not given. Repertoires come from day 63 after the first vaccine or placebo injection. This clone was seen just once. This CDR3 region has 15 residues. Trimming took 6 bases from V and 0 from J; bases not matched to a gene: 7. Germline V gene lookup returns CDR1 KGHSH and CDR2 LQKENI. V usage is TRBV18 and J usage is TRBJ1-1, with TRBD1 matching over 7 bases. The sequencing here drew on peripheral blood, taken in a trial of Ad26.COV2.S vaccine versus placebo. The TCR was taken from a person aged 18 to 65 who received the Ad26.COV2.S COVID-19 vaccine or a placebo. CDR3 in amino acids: CASSSTGVVNTEAFF. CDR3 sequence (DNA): TGTGCCAGCTCTAGCACAGGGGTGGTGAACACTGAAGCTTTCTTT.